Sequencing of this TCR beta chain was carried out in a study of cytomegalovirus exposure and HLA in healthy donors. The overall study: A previous analysis identified 100 million to 120 million unique TCR beta sequences derived from roughly 180 million T cells.

Regarding this clone: The antigen is unknown.

Whole-study results and caveats: Testing in vitro showed a few CMV-associated chains specific for CMV antigens.

The V and J ends lost 5 bases and 6 bases respectively, with 13 bases between them. The germline V gene has CDR1 SGHDN and CDR2 FVKESK. CDR3 length: 13 amino acids. The PCR had 60 Vbeta and 13 Jbeta primers. Sequencing used immunoSEQ multiplex PCR; TCRdb keeps in-frame clones, though not all of them. The sample has fewer than 200,000 clones, roughly 81% seen once; the top ten hold roughly 2.2%. The genes are TRBV14 and TRBJ1-1; maybe TRBD1 (6 bases). The sequence was obtained from a man between 18 and 35 years old in good health and CMV-seropositive. Sequencing used PBMCs. Here the CDR3 reads CASSDGGGAEAFF. CDR3 bases: TGTGCCAGCAGCGATGGGGGGGGCGCTGAAGCTTTCTTT. Together with reference TRBV14 and TRBJ1-1, the CDR3 gives the full variable domain: EAGVTQFPSHSVIEKGQTVTLRCDPISGHDNLYWYRRVMGKEIKFLLHFVKESKQDESGMPNNRFLAERTGGTYSTLKVQPAELEDSGVYFCASSDGGGAEAFFGQGTRLTVV.